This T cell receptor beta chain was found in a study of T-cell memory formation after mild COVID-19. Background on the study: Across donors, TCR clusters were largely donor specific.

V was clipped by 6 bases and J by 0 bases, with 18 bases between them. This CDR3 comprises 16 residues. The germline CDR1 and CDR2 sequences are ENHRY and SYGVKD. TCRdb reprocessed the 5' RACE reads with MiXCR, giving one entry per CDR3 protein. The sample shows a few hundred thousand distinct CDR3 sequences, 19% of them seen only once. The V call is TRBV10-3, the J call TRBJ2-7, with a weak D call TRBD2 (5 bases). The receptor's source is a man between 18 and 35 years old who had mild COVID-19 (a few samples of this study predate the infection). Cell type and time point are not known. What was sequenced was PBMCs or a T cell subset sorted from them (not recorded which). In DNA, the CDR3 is TGTGCCATCAGGGGGAGTCAGGACGATAGCTCCTACGAGCAGTACTTC. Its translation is CAIRGSQDDSSYEQYF.